The 15 T cell receptor beta chains given below trace back to one sample, sequenced in a study of CD8+ T cells in alopecia areata. Sequencing relied on a cDNA template that was reverse transcribed from extracted RNA. Using immunoSEQ multiplex PCR, the repertoire was profiled, and TCRdb retains in-frame clones only, with some absent. The table lists approximately 150,000 clones, around 71% of them singletons, with over 10% in the top ten. Sequenced here: CD8+ T cells sorted from blood, sampled at week 0. These receptors all come from a human donor with alopecia areata.

This clone was seen a few times. The chain recombines TRBV5-6 with TRBJ2-3, with 8 bases matching TRBD2. The CDR3 is 18 amino acids. Germline CDR1 reads SGHDT; CDR2 reads YYEEEE. V gave up 6 bases and J gave up 0 bases; unmatched junction bases: 15. The CDR3 nucleotides are TGTGCCAGCATCCGGGGGGGCGTAGTAGAATCTAGCACAGATACGCAGTATTTT. Its protein is CASIRGGVVESSTDTQYF.

The V gene is TRBV11-2, the J gene TRBJ1-2; 9 bases are shared with TRBD1. With V trimmed by 1 base and J by 3 bases, 9 bases remained unmatched. Germline assignment: CDR1 SGHAT and CDR2 FQNNGV. The CDR3 length is 17 residues. The CDR3, as DNA: TGTGCCAGCAGCTTAGGACCCCGGGACAGGGCCTACTATGGCTACACCTTC. Protein sequence: CASSLGPRDRAYYGYTF.

This rearrangement joins TRBV14 to TRBJ2-7; D unresolved. The germline CDR1 and CDR2 sequences are SGHDN and FVKESK. The length of the CDR3 is 13 residues. Trimming removed 4 bases at V and 0 bases at J, with 7 bases between. The CDR3 DNA is TGTGCCAGCAGCCCCGAGACCTCCTACGAGCAGTACTTC. It yields the protein CASSPETSYEQYF.

The chain has TRBV2 and TRBJ1-2; D may be TRBD1 (5 bases). CDR1 SNHLY and CDR2 FYNNEI come from the germline V gene. The CDR3 spans 16 residues. V shed 2 bases and J shed 2 bases, with 15 bases lying between them. CDR3 sequence (DNA): TGTGCCAGCAGTGAAAATTTCCAGGGAAGAAACTATGGCTACACCTTC. This gives the protein CASSENFQGRNYGYTF.

The gene calls are TRBV27 and TRBJ1-1; unclear D gene. V was shortened by 6 bases and J by 5 bases, with 7 bases between the two germline ends. The CDR3 length is 11 residues. Germline V gene sequence: CDR1 MNHEY, CDR2 SMNVEV (reference sequence). CDR3 nucleotide sequence: TGTGCCAGCAGCTCGAGTACTGAAGCTTTCTTT. It is translated as CASSSSTEAFF.

The chain combines TRBV5-6 with TRBJ2-7, with D tentatively TRBD2 (5 bases). CDR1 is SGHDT, CDR2 YYEEEE, per germline. The ends were cut back, 0 bases at V and 6 bases at J, with 7 bases in the middle. The CDR3 length is 12 residues. CDR3 in DNA: TGTGCCAGCAGCTTGGGACTAAGCGAGCAGTACTTC. Translating it yields CASSLGLSEQYF.

The V gene is TRBV19, the J gene TRBJ2-7; maybe TRBD2 (7 bases). V was shortened by 3 bases and J by 5 bases, with 14 bases between the two germline ends. Germline-derived CDR1 and CDR2 are LNHDA and SQIVND (reference sequence). This CDR3 contains 14 residues. Here the CDR3 DNA reads TGTGCCAGTAGTATTCGGGGGGCGCAGGACGAGCAGTACTTC. As protein: CASSIRGAQDEQYF.

This sequence joins TRBV30 and TRBJ1-1; D possibly corresponds to TRBD1 (5 bases). The CDR3 is 11 residues long. The V end was cut by 3 bases, the J end by 11 bases, with 13 bases between. The germline V gene has CDR1 GTSNPN and CDR2 SVGIG (reference sequence). CDR3 residues: CAWRTSGSAFF. The CDR3 bases are TGTGCCTGGAGAACGTCAGGGAGCGCTTTCTTT.

This clone occurred a few times. The chain uses TRBV29-1 and TRBJ2-7, with TRBD1 matching over 9 bases. V was pared by 7 bases and J by 4 bases, with 2 bases of the junction left unmatched. Germline V gene lookup returns CDR1 SQVTM and CDR2 ANQGSEA. This CDR3 is built from 11 residues. The CDR3 nucleotides are TGCAGCGGCGGGACAGGGTACGAGCAGTACTTC. It is translated as CSGGTGYEQYF.

The chain uses TRBV7-6 and TRBJ2-5; 7 nucleotides agree with TRBD1. V shed 4 bases, J shed 2 bases, and the junction held 7 bases outside the gene matches. Germline V CDR1 and CDR2: SGHVS, FNYEAQ. The CDR3 totals 15 residues. This chain's CDR3 is CASSSGPGQQETQYF. The CDR3 region has the DNA TGTGCCAGCAGCTCAGGCCCGGGACAGCAAGAGACCCAGTACTTC.

This clone was counted only a few times. The chain is built from TRBV4-1 and TRBJ1-5; D is unclear. V lost 4 bases, J lost 3 bases, and 22 bases lay in between. This CDR3 spans 18 amino acids. Germline V gene data show CDR1 as MGHRA and CDR2 as YSYEKL. The CDR3 protein is CASSRGLGGSDVNQPQHF. As DNA, the CDR3 is TGCGCCAGCAGCCGAGGCCTCGGAGGCTCCGACGTCAATCAGCCCCAGCATTTT.

The chain combines TRBV7-9 with TRBJ1-4; possible D gene TRBD1, 5 bases. V was shortened by 5 bases and J by 8 bases, with 18 bases between the two germline ends. The germline V gene encodes CDR1 SEHNR and CDR2 FQNEAQ (reference sequence). The CDR3 consists of 15 residues. The CDR3 DNA follows: TGTGCCAGCAGCACCCGTCGGGGGGGATCGGAAAAACTGTTTTTT. Encoded protein: CASSTRRGGSEKLFF.

For the CDR3, the DNA is TGTGCCAGCAGCATCCCACTAGCGGGGGGGCCGGATACGCAGTATTTT. It is translated as CASSIPLAGGPDTQYF. The rearrangement uses TRBV7-8 and TRBJ2-3; 13 bases match TRBD2. Unmatched junction bases numbered 8, after V lost 5 bases and J lost 6 bases. The CDR3 runs to 16 residues. Looked up from germline, CDR1 is SGHVS and CDR2 is FQNEAQ.

This rearrangement joins TRBV5-6 to TRBJ2-7, with 9 positions matching TRBD1. CDR1 is SGHDT, CDR2 YYEEEE, per germline. Unmatched junction bases numbered 9, after V lost 3 bases and J lost 2 bases. The CDR3 length is 16 residues. The chain's CDR3 is CASSWWTGELPYEQYF. The CDR3 DNA reads TGTGCCAGCAGCTGGTGGACAGGGGAACTCCCCTACGAGCAGTACTTC. Variable domain in full (rest from reference TRBV5-6 and TRBJ2-7): DAGVTQSPTHLIKTRGQQVTLRCSPKSGHDTVSWYQQALGQGPQFIFQYYEEEERQRGNFPDRFSGHQFPNYSSELNVNALLLGDSALYLCASSWWTGELPYEQYFGPGTRLTVT.

The chain couples TRBV15 to TRBJ2-1; 9 nucleotides match TRBD1. Per the germline V gene, CDR1 is LNHNV and CDR2 is YYDKDF (reference sequence). The V gene end was trimmed by 3 bases and the J gene end by 5 bases; junction bases not matched to a gene: 5. The CDR3 extends over 15 amino acids. The CDR3 here is CATSSSGDRDNEQFF. DNA for the CDR3: TGTGCCACCAGCAGCAGTGGGGACAGGGACAATGAGCAGTTCTTC.